A selection of T cell receptor beta chains follows, all from one sample in a study of PD-1 blockade in classical Hodgkin lymphoma. The table came from immunoSEQ multiplex PCR; TCRdb's copy has only in-frame clones and leaves some out. The sample shows under 20,000 clones, roughly 90% of them seen only once. The sample taken for sequencing was CD4+ T cells from blood. The origin of the receptors is a human donor with classical Hodgkin lymphoma. Both conserved end residues are part of each CDR3. D genes are given only for firm matches. Expanded clones are given a class, and other clones once, few, many or no size at all.

J: TRBJ2-1; V: TRBV19; D: NA; size: NA; DNA: TGTGCCAGCACAGACTGGAATTACAATGAGCAGTTCTTC; CDR3: CASTDWNYNEQFF
J: TRBJ1-6; V: TRBV11-2; D: NA; size: NA; DNA: TGTGCCAGCAGCTTGATGGACAGCGAGAATTCACCCCTCCACTTT; CDR3: CASSLMDSENSPLHF
J: TRBJ2-7; V: TRBV28; D: NA; size: NA; DNA: TGTGCCAGCAGTTTACAAGGGTACGAGCAGTACTTC; CDR3: CASSLQGYEQYF
J: TRBJ2-7; V: TRBV7-9; D: TRBD1; size: NA; DNA: TGTGCCAGCAGCTCCGGGACAGGGAGGGACGAGCAGTACTTC; CDR3: CASSSGTGRDEQYF
J: TRBJ2-5; V: TRBV6-4; D: NA; size: NA; DNA: TGTGCCAGCAGTGTGGAGAGAGGAGAGACCCAGTACTTC; CDR3: CASSVERGETQYF
J: TRBJ1-6; V: TRBV6-1; D: NA; size: NA; DNA: TGTGCCAGCAGTGACCGGGTTGGAAATTCACCCCTCCACTTT; CDR3: CASSDRVGNSPLHF
J: TRBJ2-2; V: TRBV7-9; D: NA; size: NA; DNA: TGTGCCAGCCCGAAAACAGGGAGGAACACCGGGGAGCTGTTTTTT; CDR3: CASPKTGRNTGELFF
J: TRBJ2-6; V: TRBV1; D: NA; size: NA; DNA: TGCACCAGCAGCCAAGATCCGACTGCCTCTGGGGCCAACGTCCTGACTTTC; CDR3: CTSSQDPTASGANVLTF
J: TRBJ1-6; V: TRBV2; D: NA; size: NA; DNA: TGTGCCAGCAGTCCGTCCTCGACCTATGCACCCCTCCACTTT; CDR3: CASSPSSTYAPLHF
J: TRBJ2-5; V: TRBV2; D: NA; size: NA; DNA: TGTGCCAGCAGTGAAGTGGAGACCCAGTACTTC; CDR3: CASSEVETQYF
J: TRBJ2-5; V: TRBV6-1; D: TRBD2; size: NA; DNA: TGTGCCAGCACCTCGGGACTAGCGGGGGAGACCCAGTACTTC; CDR3: CASTSGLAGETQYF
J: TRBJ1-1; V: TRBV15; D: NA; size: once; DNA: TGTGCCACCTTGCGGCAGGGCGGAGGGGGTGAAGCTTTCTTT; CDR3: CATLRQGGGGEAFF
J: TRBJ2-7; V: TRBV30; D: NA; size: NA; DNA: TGTGCCTGGAGTGTACGGCGGGACGGGGAGCAGTACTTC; CDR3: CAWSVRRDGEQYF
J: TRBJ2-5; V: TRBV6-5; D: NA; size: NA; DNA: TGTGCCAGCAGTTACTCCCGGGGTCGCGAAGAGACCCAGTACTTC; CDR3: CASSYSRGREETQYF
J: TRBJ2-7; V: TRBV25-1; D: TRBD2; size: NA; DNA: TGTGCCAGCAGTGAATTGGTAGCGGGAGGGTTAGGAGAGCAGTACTTC; CDR3: CASSELVAGGLGEQYF
J: TRBJ2-5; V: TRBV7-3; D: NA; size: NA; DNA: TGTGCCAGCAGCTCCGGGACCCGCCGGGGGGAGACCCAGTACTTC; CDR3: CASSSGTRRGETQYF
J: TRBJ2-5; V: TRBV28; D: NA; size: NA; DNA: TGTGCCAGCAGTTTTTTCCGCCGTCGGGAGCAACAAGAGACCCAGTACTTC; CDR3: CASSFFRRREQQETQYF
J: TRBJ2-7; V: TRBV6-5; D: NA; size: NA; DNA: TGTGCCAGCAAAATAAAAGGACCACGCTACGAGCAGTACTTC; CDR3: CASKIKGPRYEQYF
J: TRBJ2-1; V: TRBV10-3; D: TRBD1; size: NA; DNA: TGTGCCATCGAGGGGACAGGGGATCCCTACAATGAGCAGTTCTTC; CDR3: CAIEGTGDPYNEQFF
J: TRBJ2-2; V: TRBV25-1; D: TRBD2; size: NA; DNA: TGTGCCAGCAGTGAATTGGGCGGGAGAGACACCGGGGAGCTGTTTTTT; CDR3: CASSELGGRDTGELFF
J: TRBJ1-2; V: TRBV20-1; D: TRBD1; size: NA; DNA: TGCAGTGTCCGGACAGGGGATGGCTACACCTTC; CDR3: CSVRTGDGYTF
J: TRBJ2-3; V: TRBV10-3; D: TRBD2; size: NA; DNA: TGTGCCATCAAAGAAGCGGGAGTTGCAGATACGCAGTATTTT; CDR3: CAIKEAGVADTQYF
J: TRBJ1-1; V: TRBV30; D: NA; size: NA; DNA: TGTGCCTGGTCCCCCTGGGGGGGGCAGGACACTGAAGCTTTCTTT; CDR3: CAWSPWGGQDTEAFF
J: TRBJ1-1; V: TRBV5-8; D: NA; size: once; DNA: TGTGCCAGCAGCTTGAGAAGGGGCTCGGAAGCTTTCTTT; CDR3: CASSLRRGSEAFF
J: TRBJ2-1; V: TRBV6-5; D: NA; size: NA; DNA: TGTGCCAGCAGTTACTCGAATCCGGCCCGAGGCGATGAGCAGTTCTTC; CDR3: CASSYSNPARGDEQFF